This TCR beta chain originates from a study of cytomegalovirus exposure and HLA in healthy donors. About this clone: Its antigen remains unknown.

The PCR ran on 60 Vbeta and 13 Jbeta primers. Sequencing used immunoSEQ multiplex PCR; TCRdb keeps in-frame clones, though not all of them. This table has some 240,000 clones, almost 80% appearing once. V was clipped by 4 bases and J by 6 bases; unmatched bases: 7. The CDR3 is 15 amino acids. The germline V gene encodes CDR1 SGHRS and CDR2 YFSETQ. General observations from the study: In a later analysis, a missense DCLRE1C variant was linked to TCR beta V- and J-gene trimming.

The clonotype comes from a male donor in good health and CMV-seronegative. The rearrangement links TRBV5-1 to TRBJ1-5, with 10 bases matching TRBD1. What was sequenced was PBMCs. The DNA of the CDR3 is TGCGCCAGCAGCCTGGGGACAGGGGTGACTCAGCCCCAGCATTTT. This translates into CASSLGTGVTQPQHF. Filled out from reference TRBV5-1 and TRBJ1-5, the complete variable domain reads KAGVTQTPRYLIKTRGQQVTLSCSPISGHRSVSWYQQTPGQGLQFLFEYFSETQRNKGNFPGRFSGRQFSNSRSEMNVSTLELGDSALYLCASSLGTGVTQPQHFGDGTRLSIL.